A selection of T cell receptor beta chains follows, all from one sample in a study of T cell changes during pregnancy in multiple sclerosis. Measured with immunoSEQ multiplex PCR; TCRdb has only the in-frame clones, and not every one. This sample has approximately 90,000 clones, with 91% found just once. The sample consisted of peripheral blood, taken before pregnancy. These receptors were taken from a female donor with multiple sclerosis, enrolled in a pregnancy study. Both conserved end residues are part of each CDR3. A D gene is named only where the DNA matches it firmly. Expanded clones get a size class; other rows say once, few or many, or leave the size out.

clone_size	d_call	v_call	j_call	cdr3_nt	cdr3_aa
-	-	TRBV5-1	TRBJ1-3	TGCGCCAGCAGCTTGGAGGGGGAAACCTCTGGAAACACCATATATTTT	CASSLEGETSGNTIYF
-	-	TRBV27	TRBJ2-2	TGTGCCAGCAGCTTCGATCCGGGGAGGACCGGGGAGCTGTTTTTT	CASSFDPGRTGELFF
-	-	TRBV9	TRBJ2-6	TGTGCCAGCAGCCCCCGCGCTTCTGGGGCCAACGTCCTGACTTTC	CASSPRASGANVLTF
-	TRBD1	TRBV6-1	TRBJ1-4	TGTGCCAGCAGTGGAGGGACAGTCCCTGAAAAACTGTTTTTT	CASSGGTVPEKLFF
-	TRBD1	TRBV11-2	TRBJ1-2	TGTGCCAGCAGCCCCGGGACAGAGGCTAACTATGGCTACACCTTC	CASSPGTEANYGYTF
-	TRBD1	TRBV5-4	TRBJ2-7	TGTGCCAGCAGATCCGGACAGGGGGTCATCGAGCAGTACTTC	CASRSGQGVIEQYF
-	-	TRBV2	TRBJ2-7	TGTGCCAGCAGTGAAACTAGCTCCGGCTCCTACGAGCAGTACTTC	CASSETSSGSYEQYF
-	-	TRBV6-1	TRBJ2-1	TGTGCCAGCAGTGGAAACTTTGGAACAGCCCTACCTATACACAATGAGCAGTTCTTC	CASSGNFGTALPIHNEQFF
-	-	TRBV5-4	TRBJ2-7	TGTGCCAGCAGCCACCTGGGGGCCGACGAGCAGTACTTC	CASSHLGADEQYF
-	-	TRBV6-6	TRBJ1-6	TGTGCCAGCAGAGACCTACAGGATTCACCCCTCCACTTT	CASRDLQDSPLHF
-	TRBD2	TRBV6-5	TRBJ2-3	TGTGCCAGCAGTTCTAGCGGGAGGACAGATACGCAGTATTTT	CASSSSGRTDTQYF
once	-	TRBV7-9	TRBJ2-3	TGTGCCAGCAGCTTAAATGCGGGCACAGATACGCAGTATTTT	CASSLNAGTDTQYF
-	-	TRBV9	TRBJ1-3	TGTGCCAGCAGCGTACGCCCTGGCCTCGGAAACACCATATATTTT	CASSVRPGLGNTIYF
-	-	TRBV5-1	TRBJ2-7	TGCGCCAGCAGCCAGGGAGGGGGGGGCTTCTACGAGCAGTACTTC	CASSQGGGGFYEQYF
-	TRBD1	TRBV27	TRBJ1-1	TGTGCCAGCAGTTTATCGGGACAGAGGAACACTGAAGCTTTCTTT	CASSLSGQRNTEAFF